These 21 T cell receptor beta chains were all obtained from the same sample, sequenced in a study of cytomegalovirus exposure and HLA in healthy donors. The PCR had 60 Vbeta and 13 Jbeta primers. TCRdb's table, derived via immunoSEQ multiplex PCR, lists solely in-frame clones and lacks some. The data show 110,000 or so clones, roughly 72% seen once. Sequencing was performed on PBMCs. The receptor set was obtained from a woman in her forties in good health and CMV-seropositive.

V gene TRBV27 combines with J gene TRBJ2-7, with TRBD1 matching 7 bases. CDR1 and CDR2 (germline): MNHEY, SMNVEV (reference sequence). Unmatched junction bases numbered 8, after V lost 1 base and J lost 2 bases. The CDR3 runs 16 residues. This chain's CDR3 is CASSLFPGQLPYEQYF. As DNA, the CDR3 is TGTGCCAGCAGTTTATTCCCGGGACAGCTACCCTACGAGCAGTACTTC.

The chain links TRBV27 to TRBJ2-1; a possible D gene is TRBD2 (5 bases). Germline V lookup: CDR1 MNHEY, CDR2 SMNVEV (reference sequence). The V gene lost 4 bases and the J gene lost 11 bases, with 15 bases spanning the gap. This CDR3 spans 13 amino acids. The CDR3 loop is CASSYLKGVQQFF. In nucleotides, the CDR3 is TGTGCCAGCAGTTACCTCAAGGGAGTACAGCAGTTCTTC.

The gene calls are TRBV9 and TRBJ2-7; weak D call: TRBD2 (5 bases). V was cut by 3 bases and J by 3 bases, with 13 bases left in between. CDR1 is SGDLS and CDR2 is YYNGEE in the germline V gene. This CDR3 contains 14 residues. The CDR3 is CASSEGAGLYEQYF. CDR3 DNA sequence: TGTGCCAGCAGCGAGGGCGCGGGCCTCTACGAGCAGTACTTC.

CDR3 residues: CASRGTGAAEAFF. CDR3 DNA: TGTGCCAGCAGGGGGACAGGGGCGGCTGAAGCTTTCTTT. This chain joins TRBV2 and TRBJ1-1; 10 bases map to TRBD1. The V gene's germline CDR1 is SNHLY and CDR2 FYNNEI. V shed 6 bases, J shed 6 bases, and the junction held 4 bases outside the gene matches. The CDR3 is 13 residues long.

The chain combines TRBV27 with TRBJ2-1, with TRBD2 matching over 7 bases. The CDR3 contains 15 residues. Unmatched junction bases numbered 10, after V lost 2 bases and J lost 9 bases. Looked up from germline, CDR1 is MNHEY and CDR2 is SMNVEV (reference sequence). Written as DNA, the CDR3 is TGTGCCAGCAGTTTAGGACTAGGGTGGAGTTTTGAGCAGTTCTTC. It yields the protein CASSLGLGWSFEQFF.

The J gene is TRBJ2-7, the V gene TRBV30, with D possibly TRBD2 on 6 matching bases. V dropped 8 bases and J dropped 0 bases, with 20 bases sitting between them. Germline CDR1 is GTSNPN and CDR2 is SVGIG (reference sequence). The CDR3 consists of 15 residues. This CDR3 is CARTSPGLSSYEQYF. The CDR3 nucleotides read TGTGCCCGGACATCTCCGGGACTCAGCTCCTACGAGCAGTACTTC.

The chain has TRBV6-1 and TRBJ2-5; D perhaps matches TRBD1 (6 bases). This CDR3 contains 15 residues. The V gene's germline CDR1 is MNHNS and CDR2 SASEGT. V was shortened by 3 bases and J by 5 bases, with 16 bases between the two germline ends. CDR3 nucleotide sequence: TGTGCCAGCAGTGAGGGGGCAGGGTGGATCGAGACCCAGTACTTC. Translation gives CASSEGAGWIETQYF.

The chain uses TRBV7-8 and TRBJ2-5; the match to TRBD2 covers 10 bases. After removal of 2 bases from V and 4 bases from J, the junction contained 7 bases not matched to a gene. This CDR3 is built from 16 residues. Per germline, CDR1 SGHVS and CDR2 FQNEAQ. The CDR3 here is CASSLRVAGGRETQYF. CDR3 DNA: TGTGCCAGCAGCTTAAGGGTAGCGGGGGGTCGAGAGACCCAGTACTTC.

This clone has more than one count but fewer than ten. This sequence joins TRBV19 and TRBJ1-2, with D uncertain. V was shortened by 6 bases and J by 2 bases, with 10 bases between the two germline ends. This CDR3 is built from 13 residues. Germline-derived CDR1 and CDR2 are LNHDA and SQIVND (reference sequence). CDR3 protein: CASSPGFNYGYTF. The CDR3 bases are TGTGCCAGTAGCCCCGGGTTCAACTATGGCTACACCTTC.

There are a few counts of this clone. The chain combines TRBV6-1 with TRBJ2-1; no clear D. The V end lost 1 base, the J end lost 3 bases, and 10 bases lay between the germline ends. The CDR3 is 15 residues long. The germline CDR1 and CDR2 sequences are MNHNS and SASEGT. This CDR3 is CASSEEQSYYNEQFF. CDR3 sequence (DNA): TGTGCCAGCAGTGAAGAACAGTCCTACTACAATGAGCAGTTCTTC.

This clone was detected only a few times. The genes are TRBV7-6 and TRBJ2-2; TRBD1 is a possible D gene (6 bases). The germline V gene has CDR1 SGHVS and CDR2 FNYEAQ. The length of the CDR3 is 16 residues. Between the trimmed V and J ends, which lost 7 bases and 6 bases, there was a span of 21 bases. This CDR3 is CASTEPLGNRAGELFF. As DNA, the CDR3 is TGTGCCAGCACCGAACCCCTGGGGAACAGGGCCGGGGAGCTGTTTTTT.

As DNA, the CDR3 is TGCGCCCCTCCAGGGGGCCGTGAGACCCAGTACTTC. Protein product: CAPPGGRETQYF. The rearrangement joins TRBV10-1 to TRBJ2-5, with 8 bases lining up with TRBD1. CDR3 size: 12 residues. CDR1 WNHNN and CDR2 SYGVQD come from the germline V gene (reference sequence). V lost 11 bases, J lost 5 bases, and 7 bases stayed unmatched.

The CDR3 nucleotides read TGTGCCAGCAGTTACTTGGGACAGGGCCATGGCTACACCTTC. Protein product: CASSYLGQGHGYTF. This chain links TRBV6-6 with TRBJ1-2, with TRBD1 identical over 9 bases. The length of the CDR3 is 14 residues. Germline loops: CDR1 MNHNY, CDR2 SVGAGI (reference sequence). The V and J ends lost 1 base and 6 bases, in that order; junction bases with no gene match: 3.

This clone was observed a few times. This chain links TRBV6-1 with TRBJ1-1; D remains unclear. The CDR3 is 14 residues long. V shed 2 bases and J shed 4 bases, with 11 bases lying between them. Germline V gene data show CDR1 as MNHNS and CDR2 as SASEGT. CDR3 amino acids: CASSEPTRGTEAFF. The CDR3 nucleotides read TGTGCCAGCAGTGAACCCACTCGGGGCACTGAAGCTTTCTTT.

This clone has a handful of counts. This sequence joins TRBV4-1 and TRBJ1-2; D remains ambiguous. Germline V lookup: CDR1 MGHRA, CDR2 YSYEKL. The CDR3 is made up of 14 amino acids. Trimming pared 1 base from V and 4 bases from J, leaving 10 bases between. The CDR3, as DNA: TGCGCCAGCAGCCAAGTAGTCGGTAGCTATGGCTACACCTTC. Its protein product is CASSQVVGSYGYTF.

This clone has only one observation. The V gene is TRBV18, the J gene TRBJ1-1; D unclear. CDR3 size: 12 residues. V lost 5 bases and J lost 1, with 5 bases in between. Per the germline V gene, CDR1 is KGHSH and CDR2 is LQKENI. CDR3 sequence reads: CASSEGNTEAFF. CDR3 nucleotide sequence: TGTGCCAGCTCAGAGGGGAACACTGAAGCTTTCTTT.

This clone was detected a few times. The rearrangement uses TRBV5-1 and TRBJ2-6; no clear D. V was pared by 4 bases and J by 0 bases, with 8 bases between. This CDR3 comprises 15 residues. CDR1 is SGHRS and CDR2 is YFSETQ in the germline V gene. CDR3: CASSRSISGANVLTF. CDR3 sequence (DNA): TGCGCCAGCAGCAGATCTATCTCTGGGGCCAACGTCCTGACTTTC.

V and J are TRBV5-1 and TRBJ2-6, with D perhaps TRBD1 (6 bases). Germline V lookup: CDR1 SGHRS, CDR2 YFSETQ. The CDR3 covers 17 residues. Deletions cut 7 bases from V and 4 bases from J, with 21 bases between. The CDR3 loop reads CASSGRDKRTGANVLTF. In DNA form, the CDR3 reads TGCGCCAGCTCCGGCCGGGACAAGCGAACCGGGGCCAACGTCCTGACTTTC.

The chain couples TRBV5-8 to TRBJ1-2; a weak D match, TRBD1 (6 bases). The germline V gene has CDR1 SGHTS and CDR2 YDEGEE. The CDR3 spans 14 residues. V dropped 3 bases and J dropped 4 bases, with 13 bases sitting between them. The CDR3 is CASSWGGGSYGYTF. DNA for the CDR3: TGTGCCAGCAGCTGGGGCGGGGGCAGCTATGGCTACACCTTC.

This chain connects TRBV6-1 to TRBJ1-1; 11 nucleotides line up with TRBD1. The CDR3 is 15 amino acids. Germline lookup yields CDR1 MNHNS and CDR2 SASEGT. J was trimmed by 7 bases and V by 2 bases; bases with no gene match: 6. CDR3 protein: CASSERTGGVGEAFF. CDR3 coding DNA: TGTGCCAGCAGTGAAAGGACAGGGGGCGTTGGTGAAGCTTTCTTT.

V usage is TRBV30 and J usage is TRBJ1-4, with 8 bases lining up with TRBD1. With 3 bases clipped from V and 7 bases from J, the junction kept 10 bases outside the gene matches. Germline lookup yields CDR1 GTSNPN and CDR2 SVGIG (reference sequence). The CDR3 contains 15 residues. CDR3 protein: CAWSDGTGFREKLFF. CDR3 bases: TGTGCCTGGAGCGATGGGACAGGTTTTCGTGAAAAACTGTTTTTT.